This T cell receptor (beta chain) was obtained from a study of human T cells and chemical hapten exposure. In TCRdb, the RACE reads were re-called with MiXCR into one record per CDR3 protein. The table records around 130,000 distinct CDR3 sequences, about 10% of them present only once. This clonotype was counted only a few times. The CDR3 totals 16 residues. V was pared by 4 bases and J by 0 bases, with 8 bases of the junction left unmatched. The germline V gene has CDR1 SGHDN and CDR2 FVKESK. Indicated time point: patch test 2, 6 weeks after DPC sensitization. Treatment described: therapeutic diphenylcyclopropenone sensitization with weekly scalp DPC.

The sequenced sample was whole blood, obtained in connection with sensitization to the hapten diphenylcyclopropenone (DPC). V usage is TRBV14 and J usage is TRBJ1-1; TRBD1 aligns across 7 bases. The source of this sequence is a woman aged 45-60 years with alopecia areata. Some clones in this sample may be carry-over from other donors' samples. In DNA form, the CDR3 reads TGTGCCAGCAGCCCGATGACAGGGAGCATGAACACTGAAGCTTTCTTT. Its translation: CASSPMTGSMNTEAFF.